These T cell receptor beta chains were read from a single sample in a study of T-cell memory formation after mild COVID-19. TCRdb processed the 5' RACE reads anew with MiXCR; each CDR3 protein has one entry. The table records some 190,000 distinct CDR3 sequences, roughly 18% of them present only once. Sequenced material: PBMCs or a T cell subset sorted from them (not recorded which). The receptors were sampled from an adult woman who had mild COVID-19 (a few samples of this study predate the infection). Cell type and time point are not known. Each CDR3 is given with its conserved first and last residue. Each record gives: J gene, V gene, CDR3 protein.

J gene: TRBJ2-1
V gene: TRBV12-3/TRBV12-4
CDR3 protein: CASTRVDEQFF

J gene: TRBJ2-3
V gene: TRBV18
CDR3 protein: CASSPTPTLAGQTDTQYF

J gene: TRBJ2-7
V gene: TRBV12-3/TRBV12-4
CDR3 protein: CASTISGGPHEQYF

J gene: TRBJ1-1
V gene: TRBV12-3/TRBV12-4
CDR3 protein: CASSLQGGVGAFF

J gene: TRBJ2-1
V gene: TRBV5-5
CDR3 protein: CASSLEGLANNEQFF

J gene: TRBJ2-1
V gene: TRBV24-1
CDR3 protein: CATGTGFNEQFF

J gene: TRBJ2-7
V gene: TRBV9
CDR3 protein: CASSVAEGGPYEQYF

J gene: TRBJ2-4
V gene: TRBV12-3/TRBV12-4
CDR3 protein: CASSFSGLKNIQYF

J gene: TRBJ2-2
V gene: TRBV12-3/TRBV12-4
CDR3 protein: CASSQWGQGLSGELFF

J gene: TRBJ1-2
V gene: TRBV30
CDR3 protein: CAWSVHGNGYTF

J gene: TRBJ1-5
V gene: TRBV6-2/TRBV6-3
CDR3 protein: CASTPSGHSNQPQHF

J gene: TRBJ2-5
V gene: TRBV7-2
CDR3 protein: CASSFHGVVTQYF

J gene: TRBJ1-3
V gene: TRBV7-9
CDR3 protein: CSSSLAGLLGNTIYF

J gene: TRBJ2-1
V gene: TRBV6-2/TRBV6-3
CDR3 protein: CASGIGTSGGQEQFF

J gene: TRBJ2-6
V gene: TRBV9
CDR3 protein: CASRGQGPGANVLTF

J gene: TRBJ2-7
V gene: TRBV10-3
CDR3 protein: CAIRRDSPHEQYF

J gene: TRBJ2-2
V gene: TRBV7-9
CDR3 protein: CASILNVSPRGVAGIGELFF

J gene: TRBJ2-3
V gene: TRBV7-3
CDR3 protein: CASSFGLSTDTQYF

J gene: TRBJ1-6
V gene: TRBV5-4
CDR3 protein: CAGKLGTANSPLHF

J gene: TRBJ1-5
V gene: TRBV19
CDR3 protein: CATKTGAYSNQPQHF

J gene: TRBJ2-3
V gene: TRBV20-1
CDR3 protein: CSARDATGLPRTDTQYF

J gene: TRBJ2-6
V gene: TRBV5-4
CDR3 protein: CASTHPSTGNAGANVLTF

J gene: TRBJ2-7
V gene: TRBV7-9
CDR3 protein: CASSLAGTGYEQYF

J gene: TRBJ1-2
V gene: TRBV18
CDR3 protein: CASSPIQTVGRTVLYGYTF

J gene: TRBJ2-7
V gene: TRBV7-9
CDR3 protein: CASSLAAIDEQYF

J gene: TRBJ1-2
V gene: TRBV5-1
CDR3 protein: CASSSTLGQLYGYTF

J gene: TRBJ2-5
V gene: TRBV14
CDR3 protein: CASSLGTFQETQYF

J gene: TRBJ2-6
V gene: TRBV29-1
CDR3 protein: CSVENHPGGGEANVLTF

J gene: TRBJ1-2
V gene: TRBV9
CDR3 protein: CASSPGTGIGYTF

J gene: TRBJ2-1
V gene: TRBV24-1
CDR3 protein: CATSSLLVRAEQFF